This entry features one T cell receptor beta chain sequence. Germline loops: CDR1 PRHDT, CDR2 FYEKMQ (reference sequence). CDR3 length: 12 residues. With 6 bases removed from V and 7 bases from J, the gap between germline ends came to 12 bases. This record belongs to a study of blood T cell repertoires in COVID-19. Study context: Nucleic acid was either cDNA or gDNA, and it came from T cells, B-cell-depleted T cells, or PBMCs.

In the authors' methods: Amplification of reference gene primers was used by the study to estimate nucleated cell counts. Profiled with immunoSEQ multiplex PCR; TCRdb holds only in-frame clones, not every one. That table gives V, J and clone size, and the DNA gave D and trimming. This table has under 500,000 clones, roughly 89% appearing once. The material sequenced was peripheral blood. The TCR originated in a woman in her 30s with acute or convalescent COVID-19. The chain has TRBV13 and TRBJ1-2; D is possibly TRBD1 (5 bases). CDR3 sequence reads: CASRQESGGYTF. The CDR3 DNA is TGTGCCAGCAGACAGGAATCGGGTGGCTACACCTTC.